This is a list of T cell receptor beta chains from one sample in a study of blood T cells in healthy people across ages. TCRdb passed the 5' RACE reads through MiXCR, listing each CDR3 protein once. The table shows around 1,900,000 distinct CDR3 sequences, with roughly two fifths occurring only once. Material: blood. The receptors derive from a human donor in good health. CDR3s include the opening cysteine and the closing phenylalanine or tryptophan. The order of the fields is V gene, CDR3 protein.

TRBV7-2,CASSLVGSEGETQYF
TRBV24-1,CATSDLPGGLTDTQYF
TRBV10-3,CAISGGRDYGYTF
TRBV7-3,CASSLNAGTAASYYGYTF
TRBV28,CASRTPSSGDSPLHF
TRBV4-1,CASSQEEGQGWYEQYF
TRBV4-3,CASSQDRNSWETQYF
TRBV10-3,CAIAGGPLYTQYF
TRBV15,CATSKDRGSSPLHF
TRBV11-1,CASSPGLDRYEQYF
TRBV29-1,CSVQEGSPEAFF
TRBV21-1,CASSKEAGTGRYGYTF
TRBV7-3,CASSLLAGPSTDTQYF